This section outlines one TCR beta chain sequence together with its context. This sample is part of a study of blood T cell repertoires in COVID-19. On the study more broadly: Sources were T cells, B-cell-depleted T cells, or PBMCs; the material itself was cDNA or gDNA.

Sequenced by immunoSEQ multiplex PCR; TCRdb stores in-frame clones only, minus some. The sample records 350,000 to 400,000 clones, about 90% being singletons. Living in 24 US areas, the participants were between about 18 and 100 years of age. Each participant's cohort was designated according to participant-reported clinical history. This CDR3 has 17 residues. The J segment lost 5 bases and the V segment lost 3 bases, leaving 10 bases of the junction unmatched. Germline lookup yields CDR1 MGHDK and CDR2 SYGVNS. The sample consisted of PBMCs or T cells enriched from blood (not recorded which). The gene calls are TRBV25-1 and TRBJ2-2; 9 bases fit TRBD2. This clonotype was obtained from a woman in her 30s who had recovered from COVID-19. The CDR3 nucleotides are TGTGCCAGCAGTGATCCAGGGAGACTAGCGGAGACCGGGGAGCTGTTTTTT. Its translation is CASSDPGRLAETGELFF.